One sample yielded the 28 T cell receptor beta chains listed below, sequenced in a study of somatic mutations in cytotoxic T cells in rheumatoid arthritis. Assay: immunoSEQ multiplex PCR; the TCRdb copy retains only in-frame clones and omits some. The repertoire holds roughly 14,000 clones, with just under 80% as singletons. Sequencing used CD8+ T cells sorted from blood. The source is an adult with rheumatoid arthritis.

This clone was seen just once. The chain has TRBV11-3 and TRBJ1-2; D not resolved. V lost 5 bases to trimming and J lost 0 bases, with 22 bases between them. Per germline, CDR1 SGHNT and CDR2 YENEEA. This CDR3 comprises 18 residues. The CDR3 coding sequence is TGTGCCAGCAGCCTTTACAGCCCTACGGACCAAGCTAACTATGGCTACACCTTC. Encoded protein: CASSLYSPTDQANYGYTF.

V usage is TRBV5-1 and J usage is TRBJ2-5; D is possibly TRBD1 (6 bases). Germline CDR1 is SGHRS and CDR2 is YFSETQ. The CDR3 loop spans 13 amino acids. Between the trimmed V and J ends, which lost 0 bases and 4 bases, there was a span of 7 bases. The CDR3 here is CASSLVGGETQYF. CDR3 bases: TGCGCCAGCAGCTTGGTAGGGGGAGAGACCCAGTACTTC.

The chain combines TRBV18 with TRBJ2-2; D remains ambiguous. The CDR3 length is 15 residues. Germline assignment: CDR1 KGHSH and CDR2 LQKENI. V was trimmed by 3 bases and J by 0 bases, leaving 8 bases between them. CDR3 DNA sequence: TGTGCCAGCTCACCCGCGCCGACGAACACCGGGGAGCTGTTTTTT. Its translation: CASSPAPTNTGELFF.

This chain links TRBV27 with TRBJ2-7; 8 bases fit TRBD2. This CDR3 is 14 amino acids long. Germline V gene data show CDR1 as MNHEY and CDR2 as SMNVEV (reference sequence). The ends lost 2 bases at V and 3 bases at J; junction bases unmatched: 3. DNA for the CDR3: TGTGCCAGCAGTTTAGGGACTAGAGGCTACGAGCAGTACTTC. Amino acids: CASSLGTRGYEQYF.

The CDR3 protein is CASSEELAGNNEQFF. CDR3 sequence (DNA): TGTGCCAGCAGTGAGGAACTAGCGGGAAACAATGAGCAGTTCTTC. The V call is TRBV6-1, the J call TRBJ2-1; 10 bases fit TRBD2. J lost 5 bases, V lost 3 bases, and 4 bases had no gene match. This CDR3 comprises 15 residues. Per the germline V gene, CDR1 is MNHNS and CDR2 is SASEGT.

J is TRBJ2-7 and V is TRBV27, with 9 bases fitting TRBD2. This CDR3 is built from 14 residues. With 7 bases clipped from V and 5 bases from J, the junction kept 9 bases outside the gene matches. Germline CDR1 and CDR2: MNHEY and SMNVEV (reference sequence). The CDR3 is CASTRIAGVDEQYF. The CDR3 DNA reads TGTGCCAGCACCAGAATAGCGGGAGTGGACGAGCAGTACTTC.

The chain links TRBV5-6 to TRBJ2-1; D remains ambiguous. CDR1 and CDR2 from the germline V gene are SGHDT and YYEEEE. V was pared by 2 bases and J by 5 bases, with 8 bases between. The CDR3 spans 13 residues. The CDR3 nucleotides read TGTGCCAGCAGCTTTTTACTACACAATGAGCAGTTCTTC. Amino acids: CASSFLLHNEQFF.

The V and J genes are TRBV6-1 and TRBJ2-2; no clear D gene. Germline V gene lookup returns CDR1 MNHNS and CDR2 SASEGT. Trimming removed 10 bases at V and 3 bases at J, with 6 bases between. CDR3 length: 11 residues. CDR3 region: CAIIDTGELFF. In nucleotides, the CDR3 is TGTGCCATCATAGACACCGGGGAGCTGTTTTTT.

The genes are TRBV4-1 and TRBJ1-1, with D perhaps TRBD1 (5 bases). Trimming left V 1 base short and J 1 base short, with 7 bases between. The CDR3 is made up of 14 amino acids. Germline V gene sequence: CDR1 MGHRA, CDR2 YSYEKL. In DNA form, the CDR3 reads TGCGCCAGCAGCCAAGGGGGACCGAACACTGAAGCTTTCTTT. Protein: CASSQGGPNTEAFF.

Only a few counts were recorded for this clone. This chain uses TRBV6-1 with TRBJ2-2; maybe TRBD2 (5 bases). The V gene's germline CDR1 is MNHNS and CDR2 SASEGT. The CDR3 has 15 amino acids. V shed 0 bases and J shed 1 base, with 6 bases lying between them. The CDR3 is CASSEASGNTGELFF. The CDR3 coding sequence is TGTGCCAGCAGTGAAGCCAGCGGGAACACCGGGGAGCTGTTTTTT.

The chain uses TRBV5-1 and TRBJ1-2; weak D call: TRBD1 (5 bases). V lost 0 bases, J lost 5 bases, and 14 bases lay in between. This CDR3 region has 15 residues. Germline lookup yields CDR1 SGHRS and CDR2 YFSETQ. The CDR3 DNA is TGCGCCAGCAGCTTGGACCGGGGACGGTATTATGGCTACACCTTC. Translated: CASSLDRGRYYGYTF.

The chain employs TRBV27 and TRBJ1-2, with D possibly being TRBD1 (5 bases). CDR1 is MNHEY, CDR2 SMNVEV, per germline (reference sequence). The CDR3 totals 15 residues. V lost 3 bases to trimming and J lost 0 bases, with 11 bases between them. The DNA of the CDR3 is TGTGCCAGCAGTTTCTATGGGGGAACTAACTATGGCTACACCTTC. Residues: CASSFYGGTNYGYTF.

The chain uses TRBV11-3 and TRBJ2-7, with 8 bases lining up with TRBD1. In germline, CDR1 is SGHNT, CDR2 YENEEA. Losses at the gene ends were 5 bases for V and 5 bases for J; bases not matched to a gene: 2. The length of the CDR3 is 12 residues. Written as DNA, the CDR3 is TGTGCCAGCAGCCGGACAGGGAACGAGCAGTACTTC. Amino acids: CASSRTGNEQYF.

The J gene is TRBJ2-7, the V gene TRBV30; 9 positions match TRBD1. With V trimmed by 3 bases and J by 3 bases, 15 bases remained unmatched. There are 17 residues in the CDR3. Germline V gene sequence: CDR1 GTSNPN, CDR2 SVGIG (reference sequence). CDR3 in DNA: TGTGCCTGGAGACAGGGGGCCGGTCTAGCGGCCTACTACGAGCAGTACTTC. Its translation: CAWRQGAGLAAYYEQYF.

The chain recombines TRBV6-4 with TRBJ1-1; D gene unclear. The germline CDR1 and CDR2 sequences are MRHNA and SNTAGT. V lost 4 bases and J lost 1, with 7 bases in between. The CDR3 totals 13 residues. CDR3 coding DNA: TGTGCCAGCAGTGTCTTTTGGAACACTGAAGCTTTCTTT. It specifies CASSVFWNTEAFF.

V gene TRBV5-6 combines with J gene TRBJ2-2; D is possibly TRBD1 (6 bases). The CDR3 is 18 amino acids. Trimming took off 0 bases at V and 4 bases at J, with 19 bases between the two ends. CDR1 and CDR2 (germline): SGHDT, YYEEEE. As DNA, the CDR3 is TGTGCCAGCAGCTTGGCCCAAACGGGACACGGGACCACCGGGGAGCTGTTTTTT. It codes for CASSLAQTGHGTTGELFF.

This clone turned up a few times. The chain combines TRBV6-6 with TRBJ1-5; the D is unclear. Germline CDR1 reads MNHNY; CDR2 reads SVGAGI (reference sequence). V lost 11 bases and J 4 bases, leaving 15 bases between the germline ends. The CDR3 loop spans 13 amino acids. Here the CDR3 reads CAAATLTNQPQHF. The CDR3 DNA sequence: TGTGCCGCCGCAACGCTTACGAATCAGCCCCAGCATTTT.

V gene TRBV28 combines with J gene TRBJ2-7; D perhaps matches TRBD1 (6 bases). The CDR3 runs to 14 residues. The V end lost 5 bases, the J end lost 0 bases, and 11 bases lay between the germline ends. Germline values: CDR1 MDHEN, CDR2 SYDVKM. The CDR3 DNA reads as TGTGCCAGCAGTCCGGGACACCTCTCCTACGAGCAGTACTTC. Its protein is CASSPGHLSYEQYF. Combining the CDR3 with reference TRBV28 and TRBJ2-7 gives the whole variable domain DVKVTQSSRYLVKRTGEKVFLECVQDMDHENMFWYRQDPGLGLRLIYFSYDVKMKEKGDIPEGYSVSREKKERFSLILESASTNQTSMYLCASSPGHLSYEQYFGPGTRLTVT.

The sample holds a few counts of this clone. The chain joins TRBV5-4 to TRBJ2-5; D perhaps matches TRBD2 (5 bases). CDR3 length equals 15 residues. In germline, CDR1 is SGHNT, CDR2 YYREEE (reference sequence). V lost 1 base and J 4 bases, leaving 14 bases between the germline ends. The CDR3 nucleotides read TGTGCCAGCAGCTTGAAACAAGAGGGAGTAGAGACCCAGTACTTC. It is translated as CASSLKQEGVETQYF.

The J gene is TRBJ2-1, the V gene TRBV4-1, with 9 bases aligning to TRBD2. CDR1 is MGHRA and CDR2 is YSYEKL in the germline V gene. Trimming removed 0 bases from V and 2 bases from J; junction bases left unmatched: 5. The CDR3 length is 17 residues. Written as DNA, the CDR3 is TGCGCCAGCAGCCAAGAGGGACTAGCAGATGCCTACAATGAGCAGTTCTTC. Amino acids: CASSQEGLADAYNEQFF.

The chain uses TRBV27 and TRBJ2-3; D is perhaps TRBD1 (5 bases). CDR3 size: 19 residues. V lost 0 bases to trimming and J lost 1 base, with 20 bases between them. Germline values: CDR1 MNHEY, CDR2 SMNVEV (reference sequence). The chain's CDR3 is CASSLSGAYYIRGTDTQYF. CDR3 DNA: TGTGCCAGCAGTTTATCTGGGGCTTACTACATCCGGGGCACAGATACGCAGTATTTT.

V gene TRBV19 combines with J gene TRBJ2-2, with D uncertain. V lost 5 bases and J lost 6, with 4 bases in between. The length of the CDR3 is 11 residues. Germline-derived CDR1 and CDR2 are LNHDA and SQIVND (reference sequence). CDR3 residues: CASSPSGELFF. Here the CDR3 DNA reads TGTGCCAGTAGTCCATCCGGGGAGCTGTTTTTT.

The chain combines TRBV27 with TRBJ2-6; D gene ambiguous. The CDR3 length is 13 residues. The V and J ends lost 4 bases and 2 bases respectively, with 3 bases between them. The V gene's germline CDR1 is MNHEY and CDR2 SMNVEV (reference sequence). The CDR3 protein is CASSYPGANVLTF. The CDR3 DNA sequence: TGTGCCAGCAGTTATCCTGGGGCCAACGTCCTGACTTTC.

The genes are TRBV5-6 and TRBJ2-7; D is perhaps TRBD2 (6 bases). Germline V gene lookup returns CDR1 SGHDT and CDR2 YYEEEE. This CDR3 is built from 14 residues. The V and J ends lost 4 bases and 7 bases respectively, with 18 bases between them. CDR3 protein: CASSVRATGGEQYF. CDR3 in DNA: TGTGCCAGCAGCGTCCGGGCTACTGGAGGGGAGCAGTACTTC.

This clone was seen a few times. This sequence joins TRBV19 and TRBJ1-1, with TRBD1 as a possible D gene (5 bases). The CDR3 covers 13 residues. CDR1 and CDR2 from the germline V gene are LNHDA and SQIVND (reference sequence). Between the trimmed V and J ends, which lost 7 bases and 0 bases, there was a span of 9 bases. The CDR3, as DNA: TGTGCCAGTACCGAGGGGTTGAACACTGAAGCTTTCTTT. Protein: CASTEGLNTEAFF.

The chain carries TRBV14 and TRBJ2-7, with 10 bases fitting TRBD1. This CDR3 has 15 residues. The V segment lost 4 bases and the J segment 4 bases; nucleotides outside the gene matches: 7. CDR1 is SGHDN, CDR2 FVKESK, per germline. The CDR3 sequence: CASSPTGTGVYEQYF. CDR3 nucleotides: TGTGCCAGCAGCCCAACCGGGACAGGGGTGTACGAGCAGTACTTC.

This sequence joins TRBV5-4 and TRBJ2-7; D gene uncertain. CDR1 is SGHNT and CDR2 is YYREEE in the germline V gene (reference sequence). Trimming cost V 0 bases and J 0 bases, with 7 bases left between them. This CDR3 has 14 residues. The CDR3 DNA follows: TGTGCCAGCAGCTTGGAACGGTCCTCCTACGAGCAGTACTTC. Encoded protein: CASSLERSSYEQYF.

The genes are TRBV10-3 and TRBJ2-2, with TRBD2 matching 11 bases. This CDR3 contains 17 residues. V shed 3 bases and J 3 bases; nucleotides not matched to a gene: 6. Germline values: CDR1 ENHRY, CDR2 SYGVKD. CDR3 sequence reads: CAISEGLAGGDTGELFF. CDR3 bases: TGTGCCATCAGTGAAGGGTTAGCGGGAGGGGACACCGGGGAGCTGTTTTTT.